These 25 T cell receptor beta chains originate from one sample sequenced in a study of blood T cells in healthy people across ages. Using a J-beta primer mix together with a sample-barcoded 5' primer, a second PCR was run for about 7 to 12 cycles. TCRdb processed the 5' RACE reads anew with MiXCR; each CDR3 protein has one entry. The sample records roughly 1,500,000 distinct CDR3 sequences, 30% to 40% being singletons. The specimen was blood. These receptor sequences come from a woman aged 25 to 39 in good health.

This clonotype has a handful of counts. The chain links TRBV2 to TRBJ2-5, with 9 positions matching TRBD1. CDR1 is SNHLY and CDR2 is FYNNEI in the germline V gene. The CDR3 has 14 amino acids. V was clipped by 3 bases and J by 5 bases; unmatched bases: 4. The DNA for the CDR3 is TGTGCCAGCAGTGACGGGACAGGGAGTGAGACCCAGTACTTC. It yields the protein CASSDGTGSETQYF.

This clonotype was seen a handful of times. V usage is TRBV30 and J usage is TRBJ1-1; TRBD1 aligns across 8 bases. From germline, CDR1 is GTSNPN and CDR2 SVGIG (reference sequence). This CDR3 is built from 13 residues. The CDR3 sequence is CARDGTGWTEAFF. As DNA, the CDR3 is TGTGCGAGGGACGGGACAGGTTGGACTGAAGCTTTCTTT.

The chain combines TRBV7-2 with TRBJ2-7; no definite D call. The DNA end favors TRBJ2-5, so the J call may be wrong. CDR3 length equals 14 residues. The V gene's germline CDR1 is SGHTA and CDR2 FQGNSA. The CDR3 sequence is CASSFGLSVETQYF. The CDR3, as DNA: TGTGCCAGCAGCTTCGGTCTGTCAGTAGAGACCCAGTACTTC.

The chain carries TRBV5-1 and TRBJ2-3, with 10 positions matching TRBD2. The V gene end was trimmed by 4 bases and the J gene end by 5 bases; junction bases not matched to a gene: 7. The CDR3 sequence is 15 residues long. Germline CDR1 and CDR2: SGHRS and YFSETQ. In nucleotides, the CDR3 is TGCGCCAGCAGCGTGACTAGCGGGTCAAGAGATACGCAGTATTTT. Translating gives CASSVTSGSRDTQYF.

This clonotype has a handful of counts. This rearrangement joins TRBV20-1 to TRBJ2-5; D is ambiguous. CDR1 and CDR2 (germline): DFQATT, SNEGSKA (reference sequence). V was trimmed by 2 bases and J by 5 bases, leaving 12 bases between them. This CDR3 is built from 13 residues. The CDR3 nucleotides are TGCAGTGCTAGAAGGTGGGTCGAGGAGACCCAGTACTTC. This encodes CSARRWVEETQYF.

This clonotype has just a few counts. The CDR3: CATSREQTGSYEQYF. The CDR3 coding sequence is TGTGCCACCAGCAGGGAACAGACAGGAAGCTACGAGCAGTACTTC. The rearrangement uses TRBV15 and TRBJ2-7; possible D gene TRBD1, 6 bases. This CDR3 is built from 15 residues. CDR1 and CDR2 from the germline V gene are LNHNV and YYDKDF (reference sequence). V lost 3 bases and J lost 3, with 15 bases in between.

Of note for this clonotype: A much more abundant neighbour one base away suggests this may be a read error. The V and J genes are TRBV27 and TRBJ2-5; D call uncertain. TRBJ2-7 matches the DNA end more closely, so the J call is doubtful. In germline, CDR1 is MNHEY, CDR2 SMNVEV (reference sequence). The CDR3 consists of 13 residues. The CDR3: CACSLSITYEQYF. CDR3 DNA sequence: TGTGCCTGCAGTTTATCGATTACCTACGAGCAGTACTTC.

The chain couples TRBV4-1 to TRBJ2-5, with 7 bases matching TRBD2. The V and J ends lost 3 bases and 0 bases, in that order; junction bases with no gene match: 16. The CDR3 runs 19 residues. The germline gives CDR1 MGHRA, CDR2 YSYEKL. CDR3 in amino acids: CASSQRIREEGWYQETQYF. In DNA, the CDR3 is TGCGCCAGCAGCCAGAGGATCCGGGAGGAAGGGTGGTACCAAGAGACCCAGTACTTC.

The chain couples TRBV30 to TRBJ2-7; TRBD2 agrees at 7 bases. Gene TRBJ2-5 matches the end of the DNA better, so the J call may be wrong. CDR1 is GTSNPN and CDR2 is SVGIG in the germline V gene (reference sequence). There are 12 residues in the CDR3. CDR3 loop: CAWGTSAQTQYF. As DNA, the CDR3 is TGTGCCTGGGGAACTAGCGCACAGACCCAGTACTTC.

This clonotype was seen only a few times. The gene calls are TRBV7-9 and TRBJ2-2; 12 bases map to TRBD2. V trimming: 2 bases; J trimming: 6 bases; junction bases outside the gene matches: 1. CDR3 length: 15 amino acids. The germline CDR1 and CDR2 sequences are SEHNR and FQNEAQ (reference sequence). The CDR3 region is CASSLWTSGAGELFF. CDR3 DNA: TGTGCCAGCAGCTTATGGACTAGCGGGGCCGGGGAGCTGTTTTTT.

CDR3 amino acids: CASNSAAPYYEQYF. CDR3 DNA sequence: TGTGCCAGCAATTCCGCGGCACCTTACTACGAGCAGTACTTC. The gene calls are TRBV28 and TRBJ2-7; D remains unclear. The CDR3 runs to 14 residues. Germline V gives CDR1 MDHEN, CDR2 SYDVKM. V was shortened by 7 bases and J by 3 bases, with 16 bases between the two germline ends.

This clonotype was observed once. The chain joins TRBV28 to TRBJ2-5, with a possible D match to TRBD2 (6 bases). Germline V gene sequence: CDR1 MDHEN, CDR2 SYDVKM. The CDR3 has 15 amino acids. V shed 4 bases and J shed 11 bases, with 23 bases lying between them. The CDR3 DNA sequence: TGTGCCAGCAGTTCGGAAACCCCCGGGAGATACGTGCAGTACTTC. Protein: CASSSETPGRYVQYF.

There are many counts of this clonotype. The rearrangement links TRBV29-1 to TRBJ2-1; D is ambiguous. CDR3 length: 9 residues. The germline V gene encodes CDR1 SQVTM and CDR2 ANQGSEA. The CDR3 protein is CIPKGKQFF. CDR3 bases: TGCATCCCCAAGGGCAAGCAGTTCTTC.

This clonotype was detected only a few times. This chain joins TRBV7-2 and TRBJ1-2; D gene uncertain. Germline V gene data show CDR1 as SGHTA and CDR2 as FQGNSA. CDR3 length: 13 amino acids. Trimming left V 4 bases short and J 4 bases short, with 10 bases between. CDR3 nucleotides: TGTGCCAGCAGCTCAACCCAGCTCTATGGCTACACCTTC. This gives the protein CASSSTQLYGYTF. Full variable domain (rest looked up from reference TRBV7-2 and TRBJ1-2): GAGVSQSPSNKVTEKGKDVELRCDPISGHTALYWYRQSLGQGLEFLIYFQGNSAPDKSGLPSDRFSAERTGGSVSTLTIQRTQQEDSAVYLCASSSTQLYGYTFGSGTRLTVV.

This sequence joins TRBV9 and TRBJ2-2; TRBD1 agrees at 7 bases. This CDR3 spans 15 amino acids. The germline gives CDR1 SGDLS, CDR2 YYNGEE. After removal of 2 bases from V and 3 bases from J, the junction contained 4 bases not matched to a gene. The CDR3 loop reads CASSVRDRHTGELFF. CDR3 in DNA: TGTGCCAGCAGCGTCCGGGACAGACACACCGGGGAGCTGTTTTTT. The complete variable domain, with remaining parts taken from reference TRBV9 and TRBJ2-2, reads DSGVTQTPKHLITATGQRVTLRCSPRSGDLSVYWYQQSLDQGLQFLIQYYNGEERAKGNILERFSAQQFPDLHSELNLSSLELGDSALYFCASSVRDRHTGELFFGEGSRLTVL.

This rearrangement joins TRBV27 to TRBJ2-4, with D possibly being TRBD1 (6 bases). Gene TRBJ2-7 matches the end of the DNA better, so the J call may be wrong. CDR3 length equals 15 residues. Germline lookup yields CDR1 MNHEY and CDR2 SMNVEV (reference sequence). Here the CDR3 reads CASSLERGSPYEQYF. DNA for the CDR3: TGTGCCAGCAGCTTAGAGAGGGGGAGCCCCTACGAGCAGTACTTC.

The chain carries TRBV9 and TRBJ2-3; no clear D. The V gene's germline CDR1 is SGDLS and CDR2 YYNGEE. The V end lost 0 bases, the J end lost 0 bases, and 5 bases lay between the germline ends. This CDR3 spans 14 amino acids. CDR3 bases: TGTGCCAGCAGCGTAGTGAGGAGCACAGATACGCAGTATTTT. Translated: CASSVVRSTDTQYF.

This clonotype was seen only a few times. V and J are TRBV24-1 and TRBJ1-1, with TRBD1 matching over 7 bases. The CDR3 extends over 13 amino acids. Germline V gene lookup returns CDR1 KGHDR and CDR2 SFDVKD. Trimming cost V 1 base and J 9 bases; bases outside gene matches: 4. The CDR3 protein is CATSDFGGQKAFF. CDR3 coding DNA: TGTGCCACCAGTGATTTTGGGGGACAGAAAGCTTTCTTT.

This clonotype was seen just once. This chain connects TRBV2 to TRBJ2-7; 9 bases line up with TRBD2. The V segment lost 4 bases and the J segment 6 bases; nucleotides outside the gene matches: 13. This CDR3 comprises 16 residues. Germline CDR1 and CDR2: SNHLY and FYNNEI. CDR3 amino acids: CASSAVVAGDLLEQYF. For the CDR3, the DNA is TGTGCCAGCAGTGCCGTGGTAGCGGGAGACCTCCTCGAGCAGTACTTC.

V usage is TRBV2 and J usage is TRBJ1-2, with unresolved D. The V gene lost 8 bases and the J gene lost 2 bases, with 15 bases spanning the gap. This CDR3 has 14 amino acids. Germline CDR1 is SNHLY and CDR2 is FYNNEI. The CDR3 DNA sequence: TGTGCCAGCCAGCCGGAGCCAGTAAACTATGGCTACACCTTC. It codes for CASQPEPVNYGYTF.

This clonotype was observed a few times. The chain links TRBV9 to TRBJ2-1; the match to TRBD2 covers 7 bases. This CDR3 comprises 15 residues. The V gene end was trimmed by 0 bases and the J gene end by 6 bases; junction bases not matched to a gene: 6. CDR1 and CDR2 from the germline V gene are SGDLS and YYNGEE. The CDR3 loop reads CASSVDGGRANEQFF. The CDR3 coding sequence is TGTGCCAGCAGCGTAGATGGCGGGAGAGCCAATGAGCAGTTCTTC.

Worth noting for this clonotype: Germline is not matched at one junction end, which may reflect a read error. The chain carries TRBV11-2 and TRBJ2-3, with a weak D call TRBD1 (7 bases). The CDR3 loop spans 15 amino acids. Germline V CDR1 and CDR2: SGHAT, FQNNGV. The CDR3 DNA reads as TGTGCCAACAGCCAGGGGGGCCGGTACACAGATACGCGGTATTTT. Amino acid sequence: CANSQGGRYTDTRYF.

In nucleotides, the CDR3 is TGTGCCAGCAGCAAAGGGAGCGGATTCAGGTTCGAGCAGTACTTC. This codes for CASSKGSGFRFEQYF. This chain joins TRBV5-6 and TRBJ2-7; TRBD2 is a possible D gene (5 bases). The CDR3 consists of 15 residues. From germline, CDR1 is SGHDT and CDR2 YYEEEE. Trimming shortened V by 4 bases and J by 6 bases, and 20 bases separated the two germline ends.

The rearrangement joins TRBV15 to TRBJ1-1; 7 bases are a match to TRBD1. Germline V gives CDR1 LNHNV, CDR2 YYDKDF (reference sequence). This CDR3 spans 14 amino acids. V dropped 5 bases and J dropped 3; count of bases not matched to a gene: 6. The CDR3 DNA reads as TGTGCCACCAGCGACCCCGACAGGGACACTGAAGCTTTCTTT. This encodes CATSDPDRDTEAFF.

The V call is TRBV9, the J call TRBJ1-5; D is uncertain. CDR1 and CDR2 (germline): SGDLS, YYNGEE. V was cut by 0 bases and J by 4 bases, with 5 bases left in between. The CDR3 loop spans 13 amino acids. The CDR3 loop reads CASSVAENQPQHF. The CDR3 nucleotides read TGTGCCAGCAGCGTAGCGGAGAATCAGCCCCAGCATTTT.